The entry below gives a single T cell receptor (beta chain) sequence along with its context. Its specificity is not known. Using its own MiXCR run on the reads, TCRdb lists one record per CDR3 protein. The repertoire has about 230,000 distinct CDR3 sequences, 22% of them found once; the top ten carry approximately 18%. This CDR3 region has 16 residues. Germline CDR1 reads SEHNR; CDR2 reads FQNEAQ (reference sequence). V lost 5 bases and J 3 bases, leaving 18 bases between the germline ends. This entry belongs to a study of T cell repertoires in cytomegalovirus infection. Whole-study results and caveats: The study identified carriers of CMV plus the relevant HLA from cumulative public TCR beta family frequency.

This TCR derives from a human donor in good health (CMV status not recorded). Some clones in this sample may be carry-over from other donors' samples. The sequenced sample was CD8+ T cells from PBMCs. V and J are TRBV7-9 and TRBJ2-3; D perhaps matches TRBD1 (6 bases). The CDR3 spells CASSLYSWTVTDTQYF. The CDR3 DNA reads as TGTGCCAGCAGCCTATACTCTTGGACAGTTACAGATACGCAGTATTTT.